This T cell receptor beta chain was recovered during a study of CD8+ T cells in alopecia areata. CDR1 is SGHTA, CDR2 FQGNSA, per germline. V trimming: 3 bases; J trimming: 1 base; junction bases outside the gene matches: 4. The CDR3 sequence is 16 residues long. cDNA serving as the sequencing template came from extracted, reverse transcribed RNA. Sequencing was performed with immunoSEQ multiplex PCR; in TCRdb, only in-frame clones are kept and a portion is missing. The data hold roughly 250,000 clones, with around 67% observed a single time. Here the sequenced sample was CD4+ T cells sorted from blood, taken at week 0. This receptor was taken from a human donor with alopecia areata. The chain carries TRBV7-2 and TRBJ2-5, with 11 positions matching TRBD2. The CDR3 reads CASSFISGGAQETQYF. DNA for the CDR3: TGTGCCAGCAGCTTCATTAGCGGGGGGGCCCAAGAGACCCAGTACTTC. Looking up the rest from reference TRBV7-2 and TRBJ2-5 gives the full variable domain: GAGVSQSPSNKVTEKGKDVELRCDPISGHTALYWYRQSLGQGLEFLIYFQGNSAPDKSGLPSDRFSAERTGGSVSTLTIQRTQQEDSAVYLCASSFISGGAQETQYFGPGTRLLVL.